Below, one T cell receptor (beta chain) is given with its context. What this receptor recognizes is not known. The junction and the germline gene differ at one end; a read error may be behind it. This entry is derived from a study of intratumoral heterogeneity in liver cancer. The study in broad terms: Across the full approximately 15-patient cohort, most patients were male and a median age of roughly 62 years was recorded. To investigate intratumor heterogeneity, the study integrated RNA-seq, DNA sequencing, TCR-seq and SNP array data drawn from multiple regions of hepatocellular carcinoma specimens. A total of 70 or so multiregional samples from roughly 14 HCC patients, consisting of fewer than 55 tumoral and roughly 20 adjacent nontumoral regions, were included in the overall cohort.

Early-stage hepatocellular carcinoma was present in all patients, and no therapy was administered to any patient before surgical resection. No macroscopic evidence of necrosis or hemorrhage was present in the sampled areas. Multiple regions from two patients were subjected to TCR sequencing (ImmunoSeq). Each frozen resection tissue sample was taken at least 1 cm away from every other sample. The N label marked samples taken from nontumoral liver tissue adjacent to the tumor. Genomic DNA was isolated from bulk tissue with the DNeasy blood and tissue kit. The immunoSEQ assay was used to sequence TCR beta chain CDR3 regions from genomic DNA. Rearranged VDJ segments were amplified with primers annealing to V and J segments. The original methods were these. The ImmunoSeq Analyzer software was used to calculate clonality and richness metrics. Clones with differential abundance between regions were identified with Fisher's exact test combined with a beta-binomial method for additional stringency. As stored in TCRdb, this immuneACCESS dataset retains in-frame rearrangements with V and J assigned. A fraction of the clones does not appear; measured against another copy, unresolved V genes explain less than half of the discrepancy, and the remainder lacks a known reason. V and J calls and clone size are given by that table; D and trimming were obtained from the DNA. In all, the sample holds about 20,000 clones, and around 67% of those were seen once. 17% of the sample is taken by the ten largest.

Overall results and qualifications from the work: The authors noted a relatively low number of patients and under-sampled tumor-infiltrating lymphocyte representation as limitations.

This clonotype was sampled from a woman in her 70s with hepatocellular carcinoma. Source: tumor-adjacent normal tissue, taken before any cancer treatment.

The DNA is TGTGCCAGCAGGGAAGGGGGCTCACCCCTCCACTTT. This translates into CASREGGSPLHF. The chain is assembled from TRBV2 and TRBJ1-6; TRBD1 fits 7 bases in the junction. The germline V gene supplies CDR1 SNHLY and CDR2 FYNNEI. The CDR3 numbers 12 residues from cysteine through phenylalanine. Of all the DNA, just the CDR3 is kept, 36 bases in frame from base 1.